The 13 T cell receptor beta chains presented below share a single source sample, sequenced in a study of T cells after yellow fever vaccination (dated by TCRdb to between 2017 and 2020). The sample's treatment or condition label, decoded: live attenuated yellow fever vaccine strain. Library prep was done by 5' RACE. This sample was sequenced with an Illumina HiSeq 2500. TCRdb itself trimmed the public reads at Q25 with fastp, ran MiXCR and retained productive beta chains. Identical CDR3 proteins give one entry, which carries the most common genes and DNA. Across this sample there are around 610,000 distinct CDR3 sequences, with roughly 12% seen only once. About 14% of the sample is in the top ten clones. The sample here was PBMCs, taken on the day of the yellow fever booster vaccination. All receptors derive from a young man who received the YFV17D yellow fever vaccine.

This clonotype was picked up a small number of times. The chain joins TRBV6-5 to TRBJ2-7; no reliable D call. Trimming cost V 4 bases and J 0 bases, with 13 bases left between them. Germline V lookup: CDR1 MNHEY, CDR2 SVGAGI. The CDR3 is 15 residues long. The CDR3 here is CASSSTFSFSYEQYF. CDR3 nucleotides: TGTGCCAGCAGTTCTACATTTAGCTTCTCCTACGAGCAGTACTTC.

The chain carries TRBV11-2 and TRBJ2-3; tentatively, D is TRBD1 (6 bases). From germline, CDR1 is SGHAT and CDR2 FQNNGV. The CDR3 sequence is 17 residues long. Deletions cut 7 bases from V and 4 bases from J, with 24 bases between. This chain's CDR3 is CASTPNRDALRPDTQYF. The CDR3 DNA reads as TGTGCCAGCACCCCGAACAGGGACGCCCTACGACCAGATACGCAGTATTTT. Supplemented by reference TRBV11-2 and TRBJ2-3, the full variable domain reads EAGVAQSPRYKIIEKRQSVAFWCNPISGHATLYWYQQILGQGPKLLIQFQNNGVVDDSQLPKDRFSAERLKGVDSTLKIQPAKLEDSAVYLCASTPNRDALRPDTQYFGPGTRLTVL.

The chain joins TRBV12-3 or TRBV12-4 to TRBJ1-5, with TRBD1 as a possible D gene (5 bases). V was cut by 7 bases and J by 3 bases, with 13 bases left in between. The CDR3 is 14 amino acids. In DNA, the CDR3 is TGTGCCAGCACACTAAGGGGTCACAATCAGCCCCAGCATTTT. Translated, it gives CASTLRGHNQPQHF.

The rearrangement joins TRBV12-3 or TRBV12-4 to TRBJ1-1; D unresolved. Trimming took 6 bases from V and 5 from J, leaving 7 bases between them. The length of the CDR3 is 11 residues. CDR3 sequence reads: CASSTFTEAFF. CDR3 nucleotides: TGTGCCAGCAGCACGTTTACTGAAGCTTTCTTT.

The sample holds a few counts of this clonotype. The chain couples TRBV5-1 to TRBJ2-1; 8 bases map to TRBD1. Germline lookup yields CDR1 SGHRS and CDR2 YFSETQ. The CDR3 runs to 16 residues. V shed 1 base, J shed 6 bases, and the junction held 9 bases outside the gene matches. CDR3 sequence reads: CASSLLSGQGPNEQFF. For the CDR3, the DNA is TGCGCCAGCAGCTTGCTGTCTGGACAGGGCCCCAATGAGCAGTTCTTC. The variable domain in full, completed from reference TRBV5-1 and TRBJ2-1, reads KAGVTQTPRYLIKTRGQQVTLSCSPISGHRSVSWYQQTPGQGLQFLFEYFSETQRNKGNFPGRFSGRQFSNSRSEMNVSTLELGDSALYLCASSLLSGQGPNEQFFGPGTRLTVL.

V and J are TRBV5-6 and TRBJ2-5; no definite D call. The CDR3 covers 13 residues. Germline CDR1 is SGHDT and CDR2 is YYEEEE. V was clipped by 6 bases and J by 5 bases, with 14 bases between them. The CDR3 nucleotides read TGTGCCAGCACCCTGGGCCATGGCGAGACCCAGTACTTC. Translated: CASTLGHGETQYF. Based on the CDR3 plus reference TRBV5-6 and TRBJ2-5, the full variable domain is DAGVTQSPTHLIKTRGQQVTLRCSPKSGHDTVSWYQQALGQGPQFIFQYYEEEERQRGNFPDRFSGHQFPNYSSELNVNALLLGDSALYLCASTLGHGETQYFGPGTRLLVL.

This clonotype has only a few counts. CDR3 sequence reads: CASSLRGLSGANVLTF. CDR3 bases: TGCGCCAGCAGCTTGCGGGGCCTCTCTGGGGCCAACGTCCTGACTTTC. This chain connects TRBV5-1 to TRBJ2-6, with D tentatively TRBD1 or TRBD2 (5 bases each). The CDR3 extends over 16 amino acids. V gave up 1 base and J gave up 0 bases, with 8 bases separating them. Germline loops: CDR1 SGHRS, CDR2 YFSETQ.

The chain recombines TRBV9 with TRBJ1-6; D is unresolved. This CDR3 spans 13 amino acids. CDR1 is SGDLS, CDR2 YYNGEE, per germline. Trimming stripped 4 bases from V and 12 bases from J, with 14 bases between. The CDR3: CASSTREFEPLHF. As DNA, the CDR3 is TGTGCCAGCAGCACCAGAGAGTTCGAACCCCTCCACTTT. Variable domain in full (rest from reference TRBV9 and TRBJ1-6): DSGVTQTPKHLITATGQRVTLRCSPRSGDLSVYWYQQSLDQGLQFLIQYYNGEERAKGNILERFSAQQFPDLHSELNLSSLELGDSALYFCASSTREFEPLHFGNGTRLTVT.

This chain links TRBV12-3 or TRBV12-4 with TRBJ2-7, with D tentatively TRBD2 (6 bases). CDR3 length: 17 residues. V shed 5 bases and J shed 7 bases, with 27 bases lying between them. The CDR3 nucleotides are TGTGCCAGCAGTCTGGTCGCGGAGGGACTCCGTCTGGGAGAGCAGTACTTC. Protein: CASSLVAEGLRLGEQYF.

The CDR3 here is CASRRENIQYF. The CDR3 DNA reads TGTGCCAGCAGGAGGGAAAACATTCAGTACTTC. The chain has TRBV12-3 or TRBV12-4 and TRBJ2-4; maybe TRBD2 (5 bases). Trimming cost V 6 bases and J 5 bases, with 5 bases left between them. The CDR3 is made up of 11 amino acids.

This clonotype was seen ten or more times. The chain is built from TRBV11-2 and TRBJ2-1, with a possible D match to TRBD2 (5 bases). V shed 8 bases and J shed 6 bases, with 17 bases lying between them. Germline lookup yields CDR1 SGHAT and CDR2 FQNNGV. The CDR3 length is 14 residues. The DNA for the CDR3 is TGTGCCAGCGCCCTCGGCAGAGGGTTCAATGAGCAGTTCTTC. It codes for CASALGRGFNEQFF.

This clonotype was counted ten times or more. The chain has TRBV7-2 and TRBJ2-2; TRBD2 matches 12 bases. The CDR3 contains 15 residues. The V and J ends lost 5 bases and 5 bases, in that order; junction bases with no gene match: 3. Germline V gene sequence: CDR1 SGHTA, CDR2 FQGNSA. Here the CDR3 DNA reads TGTGCCAGCAGCCAGACTAGCGGGAGAACCGGGGAGCTGTTTTTT. Protein sequence: CASSQTSGRTGELFF.

The chain recombines TRBV5-1 with TRBJ2-3, with a possible D match to TRBD2 (5 bases). Germline lookup yields CDR1 SGHRS and CDR2 YFSETQ. The V end was cut by 0 bases, the J end by 6 bases, with 8 bases between. The CDR3 loop spans 13 amino acids. This CDR3 is CASSLDWEDTQYF. DNA of the CDR3: TGCGCCAGCAGCTTGGACTGGGAGGATACGCAGTATTTT. The full variable domain, rest sourced from reference TRBV5-1 and TRBJ2-3, is KAGVTQTPRYLIKTRGQQVTLSCSPISGHRSVSWYQQTPGQGLQFLFEYFSETQRNKGNFPGRFSGRQFSNSRSEMNVSTLELGDSALYLCASSLDWEDTQYFGPGTRLTVL.